Sequencing of this TCR beta chain was carried out in a study of cytomegalovirus exposure and HLA in healthy donors. Findings of the study overall: In a later analysis, a missense DCLRE1C variant was linked to TCR beta V- and J-gene trimming. Three of the chains that were CMV-associated were confirmed in vitro to be specific for CMV antigens.

CDR1 and CDR2 from the germline V gene are MDHEN and SYDVKM. Trimming left V 5 bases short and J 6 bases short, with 13 bases between. The CDR3 has 13 residues. As for this clone: No antigen is known for it.

Both 60 Vbeta primers and 13 Jbeta primers went into the PCR. Produced via immunoSEQ multiplex PCR; TCRdb's table is partial and in-frame only. The data show about 200,000 clones, 87% seen once. The chain recombines TRBV28 with TRBJ1-2, with D hard to call. Material for sequencing was PBMCs. The TCR comes from a man under 40 in good health and CMV-seronegative. CDR3 nucleotides: TGTGCCAGCAGTCCCCAGATTTTCCATGGCTACACCTTC. The encoded protein is CASSPQIFHGYTF.